This TCR beta chain comes out of a study of spatial heterogeneity in lung cancer. Findings and caveats of the study: Expanded TCR counts, ubiquitous and regional, correlated respectively with ubiquitous and regional nonsynonymous mutation counts. One measure, the expanded intratumoral alpha and beta TCR count, tracked tumor mutation counts.

Time point indicated: sample taken at primary tumor resection. Samples were obtained from some 70 donors, all untreated early-stage non-small cell lung cancer patients. Whole RNA came from tumor, nontumor lung or frozen PBMC and was sequenced without being sorted. Germline V lookup: CDR1 GTSNPN, CDR2 SVGIG (reference sequence). Trimming took off 2 bases at V and 7 bases at J, with 11 bases between the two ends. The CDR3 contains 12 residues. Details on this clonotype: What it binds is unknown.

Each TCR cDNA molecule carried a unique molecular identifier. TCRdb processed the 5' RACE reads anew with MiXCR; each CDR3 protein has one entry. Of about 1,600 distinct CDR3 sequences listed, roughly a fifth are singletons. The rearrangement joins TRBV30 to TRBJ1-2, with a weak D call TRBD1 (5 bases). The clonotype was recovered from a male donor with early-stage non-small cell lung cancer. Here the sequenced sample was lung tumor tissue, taken at surgery. The CDR3 coding sequence is TGTGCCTGGAGTACGGGGGATACTGGCTACACCTTC. Its protein is CAWSTGDTGYTF.